The 2 T cell receptor beta chains given below trace back to one sample, sequenced in a study of T-cell reconstitution after alpha-beta-depleted transplantation in children. Unique molecular identifiers were used to barcode this TCRbeta library. TCRdb re-derived calls from the PCR reads in MiXCR, one entry per CDR3 protein. This sample has about 500,000 distinct CDR3 sequences, with around a third found just once. Material: PBMCs from the stem cell graft donor, obtained from the stem cell graft. These receptors were taken from a human donor who donated a stem cell graft to a child with aplastic anemia.

CDR3 DNA sequence: TGCGCCAGCAGCCCCTCGGTGAGCAATCAGCCCCAGCATTTT. As protein: CASSPSVSNQPQHF. The V gene is TRBV4-3, the J gene TRBJ1-5; unclear D gene. Germline CDR1 and CDR2: LGHNA and YSLEER. Trimming shortened V by 4 bases and J by 1 base, and 8 bases separated the two germline ends. This CDR3 spans 14 amino acids.

This clonotype appeared a few times. The chain uses TRBV20-1 and TRBJ2-2; perhaps TRBD2 as D (6 bases). The germline gives CDR1 DFQATT, CDR2 SNEGSKA (reference sequence). Trimming removed 6 bases at V and 1 base at J, with 12 bases between. The CDR3 is 14 residues long. CDR3 residues: CSAISGWNTGELFF. For the CDR3, the DNA is TGCAGTGCGATCAGCGGGTGGAACACCGGGGAGCTGTTTTTT.